One sample yielded the 24 T cell receptor beta chains listed below, sequenced in a study of blood T cell repertoires in COVID-19. Repertoires were generated with immunoSEQ multiplex PCR, while TCRdb's copy carries only in-frame clones and drops some. Of about 230,000 clones listed, less than 85% are singletons. Material: PBMCs or T cells enriched from blood (not recorded which). The receptors stem from a man aged 55 to 70 who had recovered from COVID-19.

The CDR3 DNA sequence: TGTGCCAGCAGCTTGGGAGGGGAAAACACCATATATTTT. This encodes CASSLGGENTIYF. The gene calls are TRBV7-9 and TRBJ1-3, with D maybe TRBD1 (5 bases). This CDR3 has 13 amino acids. Trimming removed 3 bases from V and 6 bases from J, with 9 bases in between. Germline loops: CDR1 SEHNR, CDR2 FQNEAQ (reference sequence).

This clone appeared once. This rearrangement joins TRBV6-5 to TRBJ1-1; weak D call: TRBD1 (5 bases). The CDR3 length is 14 residues. Germline CDR1 MNHEY, CDR2 SVGAGI. V was clipped by 10 bases and J by 1 base, with 16 bases between them. The CDR3: CATTDPGGNTEAFF. The CDR3 DNA sequence: TGTGCCACCACGGACCCCGGGGGGAACACTGAAGCTTTCTTT.

The gene calls are TRBV5-6 and TRBJ2-2, with 7 bases that match TRBD2. Per germline, CDR1 SGHDT and CDR2 YYEEEE. This CDR3 is 14 amino acids long. The junction had 7 bases not matched to a gene; V was cut back by 4 bases and J by 7 bases. CDR3 coding DNA: TGTGCCAGCAGCAATAAGCGGGGTGACGGGGAGCTGTTTTTT. This gives the protein CASSNKRGDGELFF.

The chain couples TRBV10-3 to TRBJ1-6; TRBD1 aligns across 9 bases. CDR1 ENHRY and CDR2 SYGVKD come from the germline V gene. J was trimmed by 7 bases and V by 0 bases; bases with no gene match: 13. CDR3 length: 19 amino acids. The CDR3 region is CAISESKGTVGTGNSPLHF. In DNA form, the CDR3 reads TGTGCCATCAGTGAGTCGAAGGGAACTGTCGGGACAGGGAATTCACCCCTCCACTTT.

The chain employs TRBV18 and TRBJ2-2, with 9 bases lining up with TRBD1. The CDR3 spans 15 residues. Unmatched junction bases numbered 4, after V lost 4 bases and J lost 4 bases. Germline V lookup: CDR1 KGHSH, CDR2 LQKENI. CDR3 region: CASSLLGQGTGELFF. In DNA form, the CDR3 reads TGTGCCAGCTCACTACTGGGACAGGGCACCGGGGAGCTGTTTTTT.

The rearrangement links TRBV5-1 to TRBJ1-5; 8 nucleotides line up with TRBD1. CDR1 is SGHRS and CDR2 is YFSETQ in the germline V gene. The CDR3 runs 22 residues. V lost 6 bases to trimming and J lost 0 bases; unmatched junction nucleotides: 26. The DNA for the CDR3 is TGCGCCAGCACCTTTACCCTCTCTTGGACAGGGCCCAACACTGATAGCAATCAGCCCCAGCATTTT. This translates into CASTFTLSWTGPNTDSNQPQHF.

The chain couples TRBV5-1 to TRBJ2-1; 7 positions match TRBD1. J was trimmed by 3 bases and V by 4 bases; bases with no gene match: 10. Per the germline V gene, CDR1 is SGHRS and CDR2 is YFSETQ. The CDR3 consists of 16 residues. The CDR3 sequence is CASSPGRTGRYNEQFF. CDR3 nucleotides: TGCGCCAGCAGCCCCGGACGGACAGGCCGCTACAATGAGCAGTTCTTC.

This clone was counted once. The CDR3, as DNA: TGTGCCAGCAGCTTTACAGGGGCCTCCTACGAGCAGTACTTC. Residues: CASSFTGASYEQYF. This chain uses TRBV7-6 with TRBJ2-7; 7 nucleotides agree with TRBD1. This CDR3 region has 14 residues. Germline CDR1 reads SGHVS; CDR2 reads FNYEAQ. With V trimmed by 3 bases and J by 0 bases, 2 bases remained unmatched.

In nucleotides, the CDR3 is TGTGCCAGCAGTTACTCTCCGGTCAGGGCAGGTTCACCCCTCCACTTT. Translating gives CASSYSPVRAGSPLHF. The chain combines TRBV6-5 with TRBJ1-6; perhaps TRBD1 as D (5 bases). This CDR3 is 16 amino acids long. V shed 0 bases and J shed 9 bases, with 15 bases lying between them. Germline CDR1 is MNHEY and CDR2 is SVGAGI.

This chain joins TRBV9 and TRBJ2-2; 9 bases match TRBD2. The V gene's germline CDR1 is SGDLS and CDR2 YYNGEE. This CDR3 spans 16 amino acids. V lost 0 bases, J lost 4 bases, and 4 bases stayed unmatched. The DNA for the CDR3 is TGTGCCAGCAGCGTAGCAGCGGGGGGTCCCACCGGGGAGCTGTTTTTT. This encodes CASSVAAGGPTGELFF.

The J gene is TRBJ2-1, the V gene TRBV7-9, with TRBD2 matching over 7 bases. CDR3 length: 13 amino acids. The V gene's germline CDR1 is SEHNR and CDR2 FQNEAQ (reference sequence). The junction had 4 bases not matched to a gene; V was cut back by 5 bases and J by 6 bases. DNA for the CDR3: TGTGCCAGCAGCGGCGGGGGACCCAATGAGCAGTTCTTC. As protein: CASSGGGPNEQFF.

The chain recombines TRBV6-5 with TRBJ1-6, with a possible D match to TRBD1 (6 bases). The V gene lost 8 bases and the J gene lost 12 bases, with 14 bases spanning the gap. The CDR3 has 12 residues. CDR1 MNHEY and CDR2 SVGAGI come from the germline V gene. Here the CDR3 reads CASSKGVGPLHF. The CDR3 nucleotides are TGTGCCAGCTCCAAGGGGGTTGGACCCCTCCACTTT.

This chain uses TRBV11-2 with TRBJ2-1, with TRBD1 matching over 12 bases. CDR3 length equals 15 residues. V was clipped by 5 bases and J by 6 bases; unmatched bases: 5. Germline V gene data show CDR1 as SGHAT and CDR2 as FQNNGV. CDR3 in amino acids: CASSRDRGLVNEQFF. The DNA for the CDR3 is TGTGCCAGCAGCCGGGACAGGGGGCTGGTCAATGAGCAGTTCTTC.

The chain is built from TRBV19 and TRBJ1-2; 7 bases agree with TRBD1. CDR1 is LNHDA, CDR2 SQIVND, per germline (reference sequence). V lost 10 bases, J lost 8 bases, and 19 bases stayed unmatched. CDR3 size: 15 residues. CDR3 DNA sequence: TGTGCCACGACCGACAGGGCTACCTTTCGTTCGGGCTACACCTTC. Amino acids: CATTDRATFRSGYTF.

The rearrangement uses TRBV7-2 and TRBJ2-3; D might be TRBD1 (5 bases). The germline V gene encodes CDR1 SGHTA and CDR2 FQGNSA. V was pared by 1 base and J by 2 bases, with 7 bases between. This CDR3 is built from 14 residues. As DNA, the CDR3 is TGTGCCAGCAGCTTAGGACAGCTCACAGATACGCAGTATTTT. It specifies CASSLGQLTDTQYF.

The chain has TRBV5-1 and TRBJ1-5; D is possibly TRBD1 (5 bases). CDR3 size: 15 residues. V gave up 0 bases and J gave up 3 bases, with 10 bases separating them. Per germline, CDR1 SGHRS and CDR2 YFSETQ. CDR3 sequence reads: CASSLAGHINQPQHF. CDR3 sequence (DNA): TGCGCCAGCAGCTTGGCCGGACATATCAATCAGCCCCAGCATTTT.

The chain has TRBV6-1 and TRBJ1-5, with D perhaps matching TRBD1 (6 bases). This CDR3 has 16 residues. V was cut by 3 bases and J by 0 bases, with 12 bases left in between. Looked up from germline, CDR1 is MNHNS and CDR2 is SASEGT. In DNA, the CDR3 is TGTGCCAGCAGTGACGTACAGGGATATAGCAATCAGCCCCAGCATTTT. This gives the protein CASSDVQGYSNQPQHF.

This clone was picked up one time. The CDR3 DNA sequence: TGTGCCAGCAGCCAAGGACACCAATCCTACAATGAGCAGTTCTTC. It yields the protein CASSQGHQSYNEQFF. The chain employs TRBV2 and TRBJ2-1; D is perhaps TRBD1 (5 bases). Per germline, CDR1 SNHLY and CDR2 FYNNEI. CDR3 length equals 15 residues. Trimming stripped 6 bases from V and 1 base from J, with 13 bases between.

This chain joins TRBV4-1 and TRBJ1-3; D unresolved. V was cut by 1 base and J by 9 bases, with 13 bases left in between. Looked up from germline, CDR1 is MGHRA and CDR2 is YSYEKL. This CDR3 has 14 residues. The CDR3: CASSQGEGLSTIYF. In DNA, the CDR3 is TGCGCCAGCAGCCAAGGTGAGGGATTGAGCACCATATATTTT.

The rearrangement joins TRBV5-1 to TRBJ1-6, with 9 bases aligning to TRBD1. V was clipped by 0 bases and J by 8 bases; unmatched bases: 6. Germline CDR1 and CDR2: SGHRS and YFSETQ. This CDR3 is built from 16 residues. The CDR3 sequence is CASSLAGTGFHSPLHF. CDR3 bases: TGCGCCAGCAGCTTGGCCGGGACAGGGTTCCATTCACCCCTCCACTTT.

V is TRBV9 and J is TRBJ2-1, with unresolved D. CDR3 length: 17 residues. Trimming removed 0 bases at V and 3 bases at J, with 16 bases between. The germline CDR1 and CDR2 sequences are SGDLS and YYNGEE. The CDR3 spells CASSVDGQAIFYNEQFF. The CDR3 DNA reads TGTGCCAGCAGCGTAGATGGTCAGGCCATTTTCTACAATGAGCAGTTCTTC.

The sample holds one count of this clone. The J gene is TRBJ1-1, the V gene TRBV2; D remains ambiguous. Germline V gene lookup returns CDR1 SNHLY and CDR2 FYNNEI. The CDR3 is 16 residues long. The ends were cut back, 0 bases at V and 2 bases at J, with 13 bases in the middle. CDR3 in DNA: TGTGCCAGCAGTGAAGCCCTCACCCCAACAAACACTGAAGCTTTCTTT. This sequence encodes CASSEALTPTNTEAFF.

This chain joins TRBV6-5 and TRBJ1-1, with TRBD1 as a possible D gene (6 bases). V lost 7 bases, J lost 7 bases, and 19 bases lay in between. Germline V CDR1 and CDR2: MNHEY, SVGAGI. CDR3 size: 14 residues. In DNA form, the CDR3 reads TGTGCCAGCATCTTAACCAGGGGATCCAGTGAAGCTTTCTTT. Its translation: CASILTRGSSEAFF.

J is TRBJ2-3 and V is TRBV2; perhaps TRBD2 as D (6 bases). The CDR3 spans 15 residues. The germline V and J ends were trimmed by 3 bases and 0 bases, with 10 bases remaining between them. In germline, CDR1 is SNHLY, CDR2 FYNNEI. The CDR3 region has the DNA TGTGCCAGCAGTGACGGACTAACTAGCACAGATACGCAGTATTTT. Amino acid sequence: CASSDGLTSTDTQYF. Together with reference TRBV2 and TRBJ2-3, the CDR3 gives the full variable domain: EPEVTQTPSHQVTQMGQEVILRCVPISNHLYFYWYRQILGQKVEFLVSFYNNEISEKSEIFDDQFSVERPDGSNFTLKIRSTKLEDSAMYFCASSDGLTSTDTQYFGPGTRLTVL.